These 28 T cell receptor beta chains came from one sample sequenced in a study of regulatory T cells in long-lasting Graves disease. Noted time point: persistent/refractory GD, antithyroid drugs over 5 years with positive TRAb. There was RNA extracted from PBMCs, and the TCR library was made from it. Relying on iRepertoire HTBI primers and Arm-PCR of CDR3 regions, the team built TCR beta libraries. Each CDR3 protein gets one entry after TCRdb re-called the multiplex PCR reads with MiXCR. The repertoire has 400,000 to 500,000 distinct CDR3 sequences, under 25% of them found once; the top ten carry roughly 14%. Sequenced here: peripheral blood mononuclear cells (PBMCs), sampled when the disease was refractory, from a patient treated with antithyroid drugs. These TCRs come from a female donor with Graves disease.

This clonotype was detected a few times. This rearrangement joins TRBV19 to TRBJ1-6; D is perhaps TRBD1 (5 bases). V was clipped by 2 bases and J by 8 bases, with 13 bases between them. The CDR3 covers 15 residues. The germline V gene encodes CDR1 LNHDA and CDR2 SQIVND (reference sequence). The CDR3 protein is CASSIQGHEDSPLHF. Here the CDR3 DNA reads TGTGCCAGTAGTATACAGGGTCACGAGGATTCACCCCTCCACTTT.

The table lists this clonotype with many counts. The chain couples TRBV28 to TRBJ1-1; TRBD1 is a possible D gene (5 bases). The CDR3 is 14 amino acids. V was shortened by 2 bases and J by 5 bases, with 12 bases between the two germline ends. The V gene's germline CDR1 is MDHEN and CDR2 SYDVKM. DNA of the CDR3: TGTGCCAGCAGTTTAGCTAAAGAGGGGACTGAAGCTTTCTTT. Protein product: CASSLAKEGTEAFF.

The sample holds many counts of this clonotype. This chain connects TRBV6-5 to TRBJ2-2; the match to TRBD2 covers 11 bases. The germline V gene encodes CDR1 MNHEY and CDR2 SVGAGI. The CDR3 is 16 amino acids. After removal of 3 bases from V and 5 bases from J, the junction contained 5 bases not matched to a gene. The CDR3 region is CASSYSGRARTGELFF. The CDR3 region has the DNA TGTGCCAGCAGTTATAGCGGGAGGGCCCGGACCGGGGAGCTGTTTTTT.

The V gene is TRBV30, the J gene TRBJ1-1; D may be TRBD1 (5 bases). This CDR3 comprises 13 residues. Germline V gives CDR1 GTSNPN, CDR2 SVGIG (reference sequence). Trimming pared 5 bases from V and 6 bases from J, leaving 16 bases between. The chain's CDR3 is CAWGGPQGPEAFF. The CDR3 nucleotides are TGTGCCTGGGGGGGACCTCAGGGACCTGAAGCTTTCTTT.

This clonotype was observed a few times. The chain is built from TRBV12-3 or TRBV12-4 and TRBJ2-2; the match to TRBD1 covers 9 bases. J was trimmed by 5 bases and V by 1 base; bases with no gene match: 5. This CDR3 contains 16 residues. The DNA for the CDR3 is TGTGCCAGCAGTTTAGGGGGACAGGGCGGAACCGGGGAGCTGTTTTTT. Translated: CASSLGGQGGTGELFF.

This chain uses TRBV6-1 with TRBJ1-1; D unresolved. CDR3 length equals 11 residues. Trimming shortened V by 6 bases and J by 8 bases, and 10 bases separated the two germline ends. Germline V gene sequence: CDR1 MNHNS, CDR2 SASEGT. The CDR3 sequence: CASRVREEAFF. The CDR3 DNA follows: TGTGCCAGCAGAGTAAGGGAGGAAGCTTTCTTT.

This clonotype was counted many times. The chain employs TRBV7-9 and TRBJ1-1; D ambiguous. This CDR3 is built from 13 residues. With 3 bases removed from V and 11 bases from J, the gap between germline ends came to 16 bases. Looked up from germline, CDR1 is SEHNR and CDR2 is FQNEAQ (reference sequence). CDR3 sequence reads: CASSLKAELEAFF. The CDR3 DNA reads as TGTGCCAGCAGCTTGAAAGCCGAGCTGGAGGCTTTCTTT.

This clonotype was picked up many times. The V gene is TRBV29-1, the J gene TRBJ2-7, with 14 bases aligning to TRBD2. The CDR3 loop spans 13 amino acids. Unmatched junction bases numbered 2, after V lost 6 bases and J lost 4 bases. Germline CDR1 is SQVTM and CDR2 is ANQGSEA. For the CDR3, the DNA is TGCAGCGTCAGACTAGCGGGAGGGTACGAGCAGTACTTC. Its protein is CSVRLAGGYEQYF.

This clonotype was seen a single time. The chain has TRBV11-2 and TRBJ2-5; TRBD2 aligns across 11 bases. The DNA end favors TRBJ2-7, so the J call may be wrong. The germline CDR1 and CDR2 sequences are SGHAT and FQNNGV. There are 16 residues in the CDR3. The CDR3 reads CASSQVAGGGSHEQYF. For the CDR3, the DNA is TGTGCCAGCAGCCAAGTAGCGGGAGGGGGGTCCCACGAGCAGTACTTC.

This clonotype was picked up a small number of times. CDR3 sequence: CAWAPRGDTIYF. CDR3 coding DNA: TGTGCCTGGGCGCCAAGAGGGGACACCATATATTTT. The chain uses TRBV30 and TRBJ1-3; D is possibly TRBD1 (5 bases). The CDR3 totals 12 residues. Between the trimmed V and J ends, which lost 5 bases and 8 bases, there was a span of 13 bases. Germline V gives CDR1 GTSNPN, CDR2 SVGIG (reference sequence).

This clonotype was detected ten times or more. Here the CDR3 reads CASSEAFETQYF. As DNA, the CDR3 is TGTGCCAGCAGTGAAGCGTTCGAGACCCAGTACTTC. The rearrangement uses TRBV2 and TRBJ2-5; D unclear. The CDR3 consists of 12 residues. With 0 bases removed from V and 5 bases from J, the gap between germline ends came to 4 bases. Germline loops: CDR1 SNHLY, CDR2 FYNNEI.

The chain combines TRBV29-1 with TRBJ2-7; 8 bases are shared with TRBD2. This CDR3 is 14 amino acids long. V lost 4 bases and J lost 4; bases outside the gene matches: 9. The germline V gene has CDR1 SQVTM and CDR2 ANQGSEA. The DNA of the CDR3 is TGCAGCGTTGTGGTGCGGGGGGCCGGATACGAGCAGTACTTC. Translated, it gives CSVVVRGAGYEQYF.

V is TRBV9 and J is TRBJ2-3; 12 positions match TRBD2. Germline V gene lookup returns CDR1 SGDLS and CDR2 YYNGEE. With V trimmed by 2 bases and J by 4 bases, 5 bases remained unmatched. The CDR3 is made up of 16 amino acids. The CDR3 is CASSVTLAGGSDTQYF. The CDR3 DNA sequence: TGTGCCAGCAGCGTCACACTAGCGGGAGGATCAGATACGCAGTATTTT. Complete variable domain (other parts from reference TRBV9 and TRBJ2-3): DSGVTQTPKHLITATGQRVTLRCSPRSGDLSVYWYQQSLDQGLQFLIQYYNGEERAKGNILERFSAQQFPDLHSELNLSSLELGDSALYFCASSVTLAGGSDTQYFGPGTRLTVL.

The table lists this clonotype with many counts. For the CDR3, the DNA is TGTGCCAGCCGGTCGGGGACTGAAGCTTTCTTT. Its translation is CASRSGTEAFF. J is TRBJ1-1 and V is TRBV6-1, with D unclear. The length of the CDR3 is 11 residues. Trimming left V 8 bases short and J 5 bases short, with 9 bases between. Germline CDR1 is MNHNS and CDR2 is SASEGT.

This clonotype was observed a handful of times. The V gene is TRBV5-1, the J gene TRBJ1-5; D gene uncertain. V shed 1 base and J shed 5 bases, with 10 bases lying between them. The CDR3 runs to 14 residues. The germline gives CDR1 SGHRS, CDR2 YFSETQ. CDR3 nucleotide sequence: TGCGCCAGCAGCTTGAGCCCCTCGGATCAGCCCCAGCATTTT. This codes for CASSLSPSDQPQHF.

This clonotype was counted between two and nine times. The gene calls are TRBV11-2 and TRBJ1-1; D gene ambiguous. This CDR3 spans 15 amino acids. The V end lost 0 bases, the J end lost 8 bases, and 16 bases lay between the germline ends. The germline gives CDR1 SGHAT, CDR2 FQNNGV. CDR3 amino acids: CASSLDSPRIKEAFF. As DNA, the CDR3 is TGTGCCAGCAGCTTAGACTCCCCCCGTATTAAGGAAGCTTTCTTT.

As concerns this clonotype: This may be a read error, as it is one base from a much larger clone. It is likely a read error, because the conserved phenylalanine at the end of the CDR3 is missing. The chain joins TRBV6-1 to TRBJ2-7, with 9 positions matching TRBD2. CDR3 length: 13 amino acids. In germline, CDR1 is MNHNS, CDR2 SASEGT. Trimming cost V 6 bases and J 5 bases; bases outside gene matches: 5. The CDR3 sequence is CASRAGGIDEQYL. CDR3 nucleotides: TGTGCCAGCAGAGCGGGAGGCATCGACGAGCAGTACCTC.

Of note for this clonotype: A clone one base away is much larger, so this may be a read error. The CDR3 carries no conserved terminal phenylalanine or tryptophan, so it likely arises from a read error. The chain employs TRBV6-2 or TRBV6-3 and TRBJ2-2; 8 bases match TRBD1. The J segment lost 3 bases and the V segment lost 8 bases, leaving 2 bases of the junction unmatched. The CDR3 consists of 13 residues. Germline CDR1 and CDR2: MNHEY and SVGEGT. The CDR3 reads CASGDRYTGELFV. Written as DNA, the CDR3 is TGTGCCAGCGGGGACAGGTACACCGGGGAGCTGTTTGTT.

The table lists this clonotype with many counts. The chain uses TRBV27 and TRBJ2-7; TRBD2 matches at 10 bases. The V gene's germline CDR1 is MNHEY and CDR2 SMNVEV (reference sequence). The ends lost 6 bases at V and 2 bases at J; junction bases unmatched: 4. CDR3 size: 14 residues. CDR3 in amino acids: CASRLAGVTYEQYF. CDR3 sequence (DNA): TGTGCCAGCAGGCTAGCGGGAGTCACCTACGAGCAGTACTTC.

This clonotype has ten or more counts. This sequence joins TRBV28 and TRBJ1-1, with 11 nucleotides matching TRBD1. The junction had 8 bases not matched to a gene; V was cut back by 2 bases and J by 3 bases. The CDR3 spans 17 residues. Germline CDR1 is MDHEN and CDR2 is SYDVKM. DNA for the CDR3: TGTGCCAGCAGTTTAATGGGACAGGGGGTCGTTGACACTGAAGCTTTCTTT. Its protein is CASSLMGQGVVDTEAFF.

The V call is TRBV15, the J call TRBJ1-5; maybe TRBD1 (5 bases). V lost 5 bases, J lost 1 base, and 12 bases lay in between. Germline values: CDR1 LNHNV, CDR2 YYDKDF (reference sequence). The length of the CDR3 is 15 residues. CDR3 protein: CATSPGPRSNQPQHF. In nucleotides, the CDR3 is TGTGCCACCAGCCCGGGGCCAAGAAGCAATCAGCCCCAGCATTTT.

This clonotype was counted many times. The chain couples TRBV9 to TRBJ1-5, with a weak D call TRBD1 (6 bases). Per germline, CDR1 SGDLS and CDR2 YYNGEE. V was shortened by 0 bases and J by 3 bases, with 7 bases between the two germline ends. There are 14 residues in the CDR3. CDR3 nucleotides: TGTGCCAGCAGCGTAGGGACAGTCAATCAGCCCCAGCATTTT. Residues: CASSVGTVNQPQHF.

This clonotype came up many times. The chain employs TRBV27 and TRBJ2-7; the D gene could be TRBD1 or TRBD2 (5 bases each). V was pared by 3 bases and J by 3 bases, with 15 bases between. The length of the CDR3 is 15 residues. Germline CDR1 is MNHEY and CDR2 is SMNVEV (reference sequence). Here the CDR3 DNA reads TGTGCCAGCAGTTTTCGACACCGGGACCTCTACGAGCAGTACTTC. Translation: CASSFRHRDLYEQYF.

The chain has TRBV20-1 and TRBJ2-7; 8 bases agree with TRBD2. Germline V gene sequence: CDR1 DFQATT, CDR2 SNEGSKA (reference sequence). The trim removed 6 bases at V and 5 bases at J, leaving 3 bases unmatched. The CDR3 is 11 amino acids. DNA of the CDR3: TGCAGTGCGAGCGGGGGTCACGAGCAGTACTTC. Translation gives CSASGGHEQYF.

In regard to this clonotype: Since a much larger clone is just one base distant, this may be a read error. The conserved closing phenylalanine or tryptophan is absent in this CDR3, likely reflecting a read error. J is TRBJ1-4 and V is TRBV6-2 or TRBV6-3; 8 nucleotides match TRBD1. The germline gives CDR1 MNHEY, CDR2 SVGEGT. The junction had 4 bases not matched to a gene; V was cut back by 0 bases and J by 7 bases. This CDR3 region has 15 residues. The CDR3, as DNA: TGTGCCAGCAGTTACTCGGCAGGGGGCGTTGAAAAACTGTTTCTT. This sequence encodes CASSYSAGGVEKLFL.

This clonotype has ten or more counts. CDR3 sequence reads: CASSHDVGTDTQYF. The CDR3 coding sequence is TGTGCCAGCAGCCATGACGTTGGCACAGATACGCAGTATTTT. This chain joins TRBV7-2 and TRBJ2-3; D not certain. V was clipped by 5 bases and J by 1 base, with 10 bases between them. The CDR3 is 14 residues long. In germline, CDR1 is SGHTA, CDR2 FQGNSA.

This clonotype was detected a few times. This chain joins TRBV6-1 and TRBJ2-5, with 11 bases lining up with TRBD1. Trimming at V came to 6 bases and at J to 1 base, leaving 10 bases not matched to a gene. The CDR3 is 17 amino acids. Germline V gene data show CDR1 as MNHNS and CDR2 as SASEGT. As DNA, the CDR3 is TGTGCCAGCAGCCCGGGACAGGGGGGCTACATCCAAGAGACCCAGTACTTC. This translates into CASSPGQGGYIQETQYF.

This clonotype has more than one count but fewer than ten. The V call is TRBV11-2, the J call TRBJ1-5; D gene uncertain. This CDR3 is built from 16 residues. Trimming removed 6 bases at V and 2 bases at J, with 17 bases between. The germline CDR1 and CDR2 sequences are SGHAT and FQNNGV. CDR3 bases: TGTGCCAGCAGTTTCCGAGGATTGCGGGGCAATCAGCCCCAGCATTTT. Amino acids: CASSFRGLRGNQPQHF.